This TCR beta chain comes out of a study of T cell repertoires in cytomegalovirus infection. Study-level background: Both CMV infection and a matching HLA type were indicated by public TCR beta signatures.

The V gene end was trimmed by 0 bases and the J gene end by 1 base; junction bases not matched to a gene: 18. CDR1 is DFQATT and CDR2 is SNEGSKA in the germline V gene (reference sequence). The CDR3 has 20 residues. TCRdb processed the reads anew with MiXCR; each CDR3 protein has one entry. The sample lists some 600,000 distinct CDR3 sequences, less than 25% occurring once. The chain combines TRBV20-1 with TRBJ1-1, with 9 bases fitting TRBD1. The source is a human donor in good health (CMV status not recorded). Some clones in this sample may be carry-over from other donors' samples. The sequencing input was CD8+ T cells from PBMCs. CDR3 coding DNA: TGCAGTGCTAGAGATTACCATGGGGCAGGGACAGGGAGGAGGAACACTGAAGCTTTCTTT. This translates into CSARDYHGAGTGRRNTEAFF.